This TCR beta chain appears in the sequencing data of a study of beta chain features in type 1 diabetes. General observations from the study: Type 1 diabetes patients had VDJ junctions that carried fewer insertions and more deletions. People with Type 1 diabetes carried modestly yet significantly shorter TCRB CDR3s in all four CD4+ subsets.

This CDR3 has 18 amino acids. V lost 5 bases and J lost 0; bases outside the gene matches: 12. Germline CDR1 SEHNR, CDR2 FQNEAQ (reference sequence). As for this clone: What it binds is unknown.

The sequenced template was cDNA made from the entire isolated RNA. Only in-frame clones appear in the TCRdb table, and some are missing; sequencing was by immunoSEQ multiplex PCR. This sample has around 150,000 clones, with about 7.3% found just once. Sequenced: central memory CD4+ T cells from blood. V usage is TRBV7-9 and J usage is TRBJ2-2, with 7 nucleotides matching TRBD1. The sequence was collected from a man in his late teens or twenties in good health. The CDR3 region has the DNA TGTGCCAGCAGCCCCTTTAGGGTCCAGGGGGCGAACACCGGGGAGCTGTTTTTT. This codes for CASSPFRVQGANTGELFF. Supplemented by reference TRBV7-9 and TRBJ2-2, the full variable domain reads DTGVSQNPRHKITKRGQNVTFRCDPISEHNRLYWYRQTLGQGPEFLTYFQNEAQLEKSRLLSDRFSAERPKGSFSTLEIQRTEQGDSAMYLCASSPFRVQGANTGELFFGEGSRLTVL.